This T cell receptor beta chain derives from a study of radiation and T cells in renal cell carcinoma. Using immunoSEQ multiplex PCR, the repertoire was profiled, and TCRdb retains in-frame clones only, with some absent. The sample includes around 130,000 clones, 70% to 90% of them seen just once. Germline V gene data show CDR1 as LNHNV and CDR2 as YYDKDF (reference sequence). V was clipped by 0 bases and J by 2 bases, with 12 bases between them. The CDR3 runs 16 residues. Time point specified: blood 2 weeks post-SBRT. Indicated treatment: 15 Gy SBRT to primary tumor, nephrectomy 4 weeks later. This TCR was sampled from a woman between 65 and 79 years old with renal cell carcinoma. Material: blood, obtained from a patient whose treatment included radiotherapy and nephrectomy. The J gene is TRBJ2-3, the V gene TRBV15; the D gene could be TRBD1 or TRBD2 (6 bases each). CDR3 protein: CATSRDKGGSTDTQYF. Written as DNA, the CDR3 is TGTGCCACCAGCAGAGATAAGGGGGGATCCACAGATACGCAGTATTTT.